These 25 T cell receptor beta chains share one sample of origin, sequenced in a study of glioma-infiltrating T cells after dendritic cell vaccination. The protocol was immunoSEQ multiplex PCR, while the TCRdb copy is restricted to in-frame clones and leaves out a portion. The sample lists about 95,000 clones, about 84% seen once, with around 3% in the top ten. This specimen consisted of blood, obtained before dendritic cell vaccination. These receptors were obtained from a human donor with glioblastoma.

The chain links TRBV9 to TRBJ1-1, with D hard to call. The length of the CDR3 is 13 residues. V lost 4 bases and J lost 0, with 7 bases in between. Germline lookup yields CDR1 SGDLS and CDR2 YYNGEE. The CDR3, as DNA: TGTGCCAGCAGCCTCAGATTGAACACTGAAGCTTTCTTT. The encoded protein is CASSLRLNTEAFF.

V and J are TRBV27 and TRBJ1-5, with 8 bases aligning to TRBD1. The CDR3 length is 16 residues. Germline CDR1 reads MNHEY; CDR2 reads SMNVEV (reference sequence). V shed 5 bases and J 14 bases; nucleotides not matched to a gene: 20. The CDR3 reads CASSPLYPTPSDREHF. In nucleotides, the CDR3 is TGTGCCAGCAGTCCCCTATACCCCACTCCTTCGGACAGGGAGCATTTT.

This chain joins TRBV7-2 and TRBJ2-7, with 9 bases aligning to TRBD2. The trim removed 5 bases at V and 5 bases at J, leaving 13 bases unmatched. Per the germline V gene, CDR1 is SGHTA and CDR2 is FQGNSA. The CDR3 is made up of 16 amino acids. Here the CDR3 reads CASSPRMGGRAHEQYF. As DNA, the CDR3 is TGTGCCAGCAGCCCACGAATGGGCGGGAGGGCCCACGAGCAGTACTTC.

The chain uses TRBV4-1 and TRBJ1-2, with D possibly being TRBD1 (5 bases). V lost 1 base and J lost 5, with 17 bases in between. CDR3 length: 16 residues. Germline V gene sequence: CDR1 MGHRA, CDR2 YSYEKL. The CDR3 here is CASSQAPFREGYGYTF. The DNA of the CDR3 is TGCGCCAGCAGCCAAGCCCCTTTCAGGGAAGGGTATGGCTACACCTTC.

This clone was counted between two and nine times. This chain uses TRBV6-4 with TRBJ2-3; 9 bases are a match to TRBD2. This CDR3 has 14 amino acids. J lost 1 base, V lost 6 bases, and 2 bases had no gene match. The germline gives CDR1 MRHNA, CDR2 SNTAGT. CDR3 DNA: TGTGCCAGCAGGAGGACTAGCGGCACAGATACGCAGTATTTT. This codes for CASRRTSGTDTQYF.

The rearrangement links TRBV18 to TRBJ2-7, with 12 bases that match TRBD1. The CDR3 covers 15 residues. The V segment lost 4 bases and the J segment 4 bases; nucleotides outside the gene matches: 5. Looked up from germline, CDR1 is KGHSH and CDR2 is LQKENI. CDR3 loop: CASSLGDRGPYEQYF. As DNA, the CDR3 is TGTGCCAGCTCACTCGGGGACAGGGGGCCGTACGAGCAGTACTTC.

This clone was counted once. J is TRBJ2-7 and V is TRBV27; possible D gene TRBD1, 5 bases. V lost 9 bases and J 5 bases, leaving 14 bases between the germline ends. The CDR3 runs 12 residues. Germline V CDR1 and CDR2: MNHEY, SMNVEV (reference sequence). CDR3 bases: TGTGCCAGTCGACAGAGGTTGGACGAGCAGTACTTC. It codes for CASRQRLDEQYF.

CDR3 coding DNA: TGTGCCAGCAGCGACAGGGGGTCGATCAACACCGGGGAGCTGTTTTTT. Protein sequence: CASSDRGSINTGELFF. The chain joins TRBV11-2 to TRBJ2-2; 9 bases are shared with TRBD1. Trimming took 5 bases from V and 2 from J; bases not matched to a gene: 6. The CDR3 has 16 residues. Germline assignment: CDR1 SGHAT and CDR2 FQNNGV. Together with reference TRBV11-2 and TRBJ2-2, the CDR3 gives the full variable domain: EAGVAQSPRYKIIEKRQSVAFWCNPISGHATLYWYQQILGQGPKLLIQFQNNGVVDDSQLPKDRFSAERLKGVDSTLKIQPAKLEDSAVYLCASSDRGSINTGELFFGEGSRLTVL.

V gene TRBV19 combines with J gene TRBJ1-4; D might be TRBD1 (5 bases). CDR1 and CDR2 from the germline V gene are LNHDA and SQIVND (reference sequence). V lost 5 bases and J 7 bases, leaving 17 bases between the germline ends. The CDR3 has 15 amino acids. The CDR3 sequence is CASSRQGSVPEKLFF. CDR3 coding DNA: TGTGCCAGTAGTCGGCAGGGAAGTGTACCTGAAAAACTGTTTTTT.

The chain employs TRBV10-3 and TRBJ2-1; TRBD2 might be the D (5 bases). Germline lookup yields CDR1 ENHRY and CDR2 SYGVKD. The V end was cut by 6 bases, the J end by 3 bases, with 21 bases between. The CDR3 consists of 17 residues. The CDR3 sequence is CAISREVGSANYNEQFF. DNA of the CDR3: TGTGCCATCAGCAGAGAGGTGGGGAGCGCTAACTACAATGAGCAGTTCTTC.

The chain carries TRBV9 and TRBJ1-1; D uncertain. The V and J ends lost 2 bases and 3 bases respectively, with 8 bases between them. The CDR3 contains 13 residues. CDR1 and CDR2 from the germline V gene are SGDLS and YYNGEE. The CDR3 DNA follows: TGTGCCAGCAGCGTGAATGGGCACACTGAAGCTTTCTTT. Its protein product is CASSVNGHTEAFF.

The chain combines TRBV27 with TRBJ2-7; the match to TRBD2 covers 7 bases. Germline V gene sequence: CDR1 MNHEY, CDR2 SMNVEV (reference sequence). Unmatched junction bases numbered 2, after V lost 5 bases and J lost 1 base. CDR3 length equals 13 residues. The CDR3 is CASSILASYEQYF. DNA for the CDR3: TGTGCCAGCAGTATACTAGCGTCCTACGAGCAGTACTTC.

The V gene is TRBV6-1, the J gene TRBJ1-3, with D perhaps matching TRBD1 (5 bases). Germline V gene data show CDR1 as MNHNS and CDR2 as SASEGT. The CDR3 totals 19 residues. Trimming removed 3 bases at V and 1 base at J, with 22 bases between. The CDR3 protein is CASSDKPRDSTGSGNTIYF. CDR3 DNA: TGTGCCAGCAGTGATAAGCCTCGGGACTCCACCGGTTCTGGAAACACCATATATTTT.

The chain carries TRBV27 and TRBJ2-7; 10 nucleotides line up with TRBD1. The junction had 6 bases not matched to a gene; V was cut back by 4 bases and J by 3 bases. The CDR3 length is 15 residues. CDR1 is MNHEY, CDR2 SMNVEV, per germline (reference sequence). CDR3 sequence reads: CASSWGTGEYYEQYF. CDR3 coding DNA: TGTGCCAGCAGTTGGGGGACAGGGGAGTACTACGAGCAGTACTTC.

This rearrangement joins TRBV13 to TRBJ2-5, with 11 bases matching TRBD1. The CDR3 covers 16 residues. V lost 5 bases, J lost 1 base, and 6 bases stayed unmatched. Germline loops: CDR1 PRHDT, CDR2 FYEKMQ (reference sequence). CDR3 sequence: CASSPFGTGGQETQYF. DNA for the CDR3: TGTGCCAGCAGCCCCTTCGGGACAGGGGGCCAAGAGACCCAGTACTTC.

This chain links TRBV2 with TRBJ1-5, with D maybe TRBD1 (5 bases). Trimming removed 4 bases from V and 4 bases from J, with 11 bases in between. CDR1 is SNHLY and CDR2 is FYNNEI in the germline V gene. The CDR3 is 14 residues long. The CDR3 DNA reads TGTGCCAGCAGTGCAAGGGGCAGAAATCAGCCCCAGCATTTT. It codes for CASSARGRNQPQHF.

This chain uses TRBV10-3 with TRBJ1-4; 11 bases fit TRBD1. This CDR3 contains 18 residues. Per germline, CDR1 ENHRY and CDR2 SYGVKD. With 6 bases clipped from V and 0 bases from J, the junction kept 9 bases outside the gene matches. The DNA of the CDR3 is TGTGCCATCAGGGCCGGGACAGGGGGGCCGGCAACTAATGAAAAACTGTTTTTT. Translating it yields CAIRAGTGGPATNEKLFF.

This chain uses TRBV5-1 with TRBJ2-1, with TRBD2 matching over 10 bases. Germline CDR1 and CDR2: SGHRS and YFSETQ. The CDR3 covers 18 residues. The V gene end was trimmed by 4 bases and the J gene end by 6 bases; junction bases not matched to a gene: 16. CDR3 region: CASSPPPYSGGRFNEQFF. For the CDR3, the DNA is TGCGCCAGCAGCCCTCCTCCTTATAGCGGGGGGAGGTTCAATGAGCAGTTCTTC.

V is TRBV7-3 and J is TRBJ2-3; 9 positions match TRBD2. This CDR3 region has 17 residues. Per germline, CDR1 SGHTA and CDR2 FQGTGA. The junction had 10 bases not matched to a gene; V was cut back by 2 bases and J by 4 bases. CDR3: CASSLFGLAGIPDTQYF. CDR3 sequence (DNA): TGTGCCAGCAGCTTATTCGGGCTAGCGGGGATACCAGATACGCAGTATTTT. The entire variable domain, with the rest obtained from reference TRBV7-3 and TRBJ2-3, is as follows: GAGVSQTPSNKVTEKGKYVELRCDPISGHTALYWYRQSLGQGPEFLIYFQGTGAADDSGLPNDRFFAVRPEGSVSTLKIQRTERGDSAVYLCASSLFGLAGIPDTQYFGPGTRLTVL.

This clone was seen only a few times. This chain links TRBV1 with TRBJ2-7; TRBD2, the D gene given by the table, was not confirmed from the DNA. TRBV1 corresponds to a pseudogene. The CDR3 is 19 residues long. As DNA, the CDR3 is TGCACCAGCAGCCCGGGGGGGACTAGCGGGAGTAAGGGCTCCTACGAGCAGTACTTC. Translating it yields CTSSPGGTSGSKGSYEQYF.

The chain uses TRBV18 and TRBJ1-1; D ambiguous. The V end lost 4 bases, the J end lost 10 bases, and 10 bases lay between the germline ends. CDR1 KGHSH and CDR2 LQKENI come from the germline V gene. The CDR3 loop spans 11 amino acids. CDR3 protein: CASSLSGRAFF. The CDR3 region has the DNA TGTGCCAGCTCACTCTCGGGAAGAGCTTTCTTT.

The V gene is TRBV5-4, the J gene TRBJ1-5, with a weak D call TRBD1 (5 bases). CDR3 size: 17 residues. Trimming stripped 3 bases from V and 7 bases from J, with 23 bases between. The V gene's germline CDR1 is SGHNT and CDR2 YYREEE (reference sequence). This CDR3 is CASSSLSLKGAHQPQHF. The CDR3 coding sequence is TGTGCCAGCAGCTCACTAAGCCTAAAAGGGGCGCACCAGCCCCAGCATTTT.

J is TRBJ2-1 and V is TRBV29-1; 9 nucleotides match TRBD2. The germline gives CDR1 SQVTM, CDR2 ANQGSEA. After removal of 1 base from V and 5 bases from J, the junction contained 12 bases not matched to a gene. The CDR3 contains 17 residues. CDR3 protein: CSVEVVGLAGSNNEQFF. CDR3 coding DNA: TGCAGCGTTGAAGTGGTGGGGCTAGCGGGGTCGAACAATGAGCAGTTCTTC.

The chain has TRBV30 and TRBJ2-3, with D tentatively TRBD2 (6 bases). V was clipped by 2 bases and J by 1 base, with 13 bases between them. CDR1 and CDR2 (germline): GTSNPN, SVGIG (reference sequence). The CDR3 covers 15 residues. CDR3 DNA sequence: TGTGCCTGGAGTACACCGGGACTCCGCACAGATACGCAGTATTTT. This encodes CAWSTPGLRTDTQYF. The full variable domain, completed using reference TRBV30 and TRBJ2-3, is SQTIHQWPATLVQPVGSPLSLECTVEGTSNPNLYWYRQAAGRGLQLLFYSVGIGQISSEVPQNLSASRPQDRQFILSSKKLLLSDSGFYLCAWSTPGLRTDTQYFGPGTRLTVL.

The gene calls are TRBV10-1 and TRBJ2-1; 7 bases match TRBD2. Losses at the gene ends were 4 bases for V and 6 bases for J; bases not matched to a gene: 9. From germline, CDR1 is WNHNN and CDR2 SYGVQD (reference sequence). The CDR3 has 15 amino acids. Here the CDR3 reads CASSGRREDPNEQFF. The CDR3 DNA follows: TGCGCCAGCAGTGGACGTCGGGAGGACCCCAATGAGCAGTTCTTC.